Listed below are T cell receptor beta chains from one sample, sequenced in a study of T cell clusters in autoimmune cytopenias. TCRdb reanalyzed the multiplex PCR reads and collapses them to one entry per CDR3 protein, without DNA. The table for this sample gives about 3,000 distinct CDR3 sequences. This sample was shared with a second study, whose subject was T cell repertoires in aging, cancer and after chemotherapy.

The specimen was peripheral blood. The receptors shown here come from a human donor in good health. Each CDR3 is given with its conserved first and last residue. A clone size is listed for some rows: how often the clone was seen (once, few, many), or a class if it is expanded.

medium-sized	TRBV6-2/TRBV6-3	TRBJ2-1	CASSYGGSGTNEQFF
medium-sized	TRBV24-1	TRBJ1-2	CATSDYSTGAGYTF
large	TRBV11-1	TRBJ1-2	CASSYGEFGYTF
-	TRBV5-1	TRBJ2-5	CASSLVLVGTQETQYF
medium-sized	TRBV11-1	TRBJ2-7	CASSPTSGAYEQYF
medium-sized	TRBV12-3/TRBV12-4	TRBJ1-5	CASSSPQDRESNQPQHF
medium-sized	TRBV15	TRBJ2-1	CATSRGSGRGGGDNEQFF
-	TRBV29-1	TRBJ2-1	CSVEEGAGRGTEQSF
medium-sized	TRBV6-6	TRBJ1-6	CASSRVGRGLVSYNSPLHF
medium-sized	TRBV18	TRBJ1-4	CASSPQNINEKLFF
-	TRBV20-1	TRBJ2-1	CSAKDFPAEYNEQFF
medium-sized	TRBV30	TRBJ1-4	CAWSSGRGATNEKLFF
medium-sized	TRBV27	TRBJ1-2	CASSTTPIVGYTF
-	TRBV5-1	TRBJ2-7	CASSPGSRWTYEQYF
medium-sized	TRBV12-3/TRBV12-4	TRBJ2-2	CASSGGLVGGELFF
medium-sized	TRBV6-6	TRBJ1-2	CASKRMTGSGYTF
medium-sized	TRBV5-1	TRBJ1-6	CASSGGGANSPLHF
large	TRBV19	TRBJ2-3	CASSWRDGDTQYF
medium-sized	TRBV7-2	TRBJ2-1	CASSLTGSSYNEQFF
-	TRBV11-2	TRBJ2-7	CASSQRTGGEQYF
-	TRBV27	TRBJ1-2	CASSPGTRGLGYTF
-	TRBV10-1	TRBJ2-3	CASSELGGGEGDTQYF
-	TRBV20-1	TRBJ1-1	CSARVHGLFTEAFF
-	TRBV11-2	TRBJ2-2	CASSPSHTGELFF
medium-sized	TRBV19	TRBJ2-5	CASSVRGPQETQYF
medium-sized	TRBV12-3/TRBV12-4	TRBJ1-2	CASSFQGHGYTF
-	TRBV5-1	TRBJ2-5	CASVVRETQYF
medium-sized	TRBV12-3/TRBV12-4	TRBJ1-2	CASSYRAPANYGYTF
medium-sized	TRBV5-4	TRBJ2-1	CASPIGRGQHNEQFF
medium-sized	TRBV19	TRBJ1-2	CASSSRGNYYGYTF
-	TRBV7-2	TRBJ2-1	CASSFGYNEQFF
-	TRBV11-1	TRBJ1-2	CASTFEGGSGGYTF
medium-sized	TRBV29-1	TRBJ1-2	CSVDQGDYGYTF
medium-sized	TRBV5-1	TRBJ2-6	CASSPQGAGANVLTF
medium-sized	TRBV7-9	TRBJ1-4	CASSLVPAANEKLFF
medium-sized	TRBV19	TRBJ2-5	CASSIRSSPRETQYF
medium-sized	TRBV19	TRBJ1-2	CASSQHSGQGVNYGYTF
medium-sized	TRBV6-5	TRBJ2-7	CASSYWQGDYYEQYF
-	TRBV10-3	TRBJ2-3	CAISDLGLAPTDTQYF
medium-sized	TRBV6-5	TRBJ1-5	CASSGEGYLSNQPQHF